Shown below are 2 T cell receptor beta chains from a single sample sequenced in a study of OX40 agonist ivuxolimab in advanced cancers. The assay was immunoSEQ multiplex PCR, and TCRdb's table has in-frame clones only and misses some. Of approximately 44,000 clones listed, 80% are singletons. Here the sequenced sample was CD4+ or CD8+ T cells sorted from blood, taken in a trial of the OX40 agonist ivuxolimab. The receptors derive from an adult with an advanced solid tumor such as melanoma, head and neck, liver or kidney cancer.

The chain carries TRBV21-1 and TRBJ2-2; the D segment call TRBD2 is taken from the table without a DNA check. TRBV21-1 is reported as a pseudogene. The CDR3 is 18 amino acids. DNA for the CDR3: TGTGCCAGCAGCAACAATCCTGGACTAGGGACGAACACCGGGGAGCTGTTTTTT. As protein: CASSNNPGLGTNTGELFF.

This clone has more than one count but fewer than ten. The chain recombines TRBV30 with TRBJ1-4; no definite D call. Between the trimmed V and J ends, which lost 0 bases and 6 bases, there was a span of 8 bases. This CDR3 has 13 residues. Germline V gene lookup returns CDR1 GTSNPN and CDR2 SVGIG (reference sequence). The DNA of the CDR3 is TGTGCCTGGAGTGTACGGGAGGATGAAAAACTGTTTTTT. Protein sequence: CAWSVREDEKLFF.